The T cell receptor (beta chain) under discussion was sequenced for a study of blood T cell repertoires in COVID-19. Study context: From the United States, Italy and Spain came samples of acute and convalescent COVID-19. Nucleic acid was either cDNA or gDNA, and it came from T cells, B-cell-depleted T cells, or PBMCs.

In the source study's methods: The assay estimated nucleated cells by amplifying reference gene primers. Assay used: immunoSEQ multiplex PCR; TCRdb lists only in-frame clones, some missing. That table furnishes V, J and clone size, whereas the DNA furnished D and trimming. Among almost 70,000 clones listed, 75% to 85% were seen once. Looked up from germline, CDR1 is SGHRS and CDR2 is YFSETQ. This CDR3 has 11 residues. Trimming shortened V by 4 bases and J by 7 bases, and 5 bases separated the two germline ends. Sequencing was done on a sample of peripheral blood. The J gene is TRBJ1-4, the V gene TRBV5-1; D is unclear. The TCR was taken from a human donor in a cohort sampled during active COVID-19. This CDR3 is CASSAGEKLFF. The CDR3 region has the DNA TGCGCCAGCAGCGCGGGTGAAAAACTGTTTTTT.